Sequencing of this TCR beta chain was carried out in a study of OX40 agonist ivuxolimab in advanced cancers. In the study overall: Earlier anti-PD-1, anti-PD-L1 or anti-CTLA-4 therapy was permitted; around 40% had received some.

Sequencing was performed with immunoSEQ multiplex PCR; in TCRdb, only in-frame clones are kept and a portion is missing. Of around 77,000 clones listed, 75% to 85% are singletons. The CDR3 extends over 12 amino acids. V was clipped by 1 base and J by 8 bases, with 8 bases between them. The germline CDR1 and CDR2 sequences are SGHTA and FQGNSA. The gene calls are TRBV7-2 and TRBJ1-2, with D unresolved. Sequenced here: CD4+ or CD8+ T cells sorted from blood, sampled in a trial of the OX40 agonist ivuxolimab. This TCR came from an adult with an advanced solid tumor such as melanoma, head and neck, liver or kidney cancer. The CDR3 spells CASSLDRQGYTF. CDR3 nucleotide sequence: TGTGCCAGCAGCTTAGACCGCCAGGGCTACACCTTC. The whole variable domain, filled in from reference TRBV7-2 and TRBJ1-2, reads GAGVSQSPSNKVTEKGKDVELRCDPISGHTALYWYRQSLGQGLEFLIYFQGNSAPDKSGLPSDRFSAERTGGSVSTLTIQRTQQEDSAVYLCASSLDRQGYTFGSGTRLTVV.